This entry features one T cell receptor beta chain sequence. Germline lookup yields CDR1 MNHNY and CDR2 SVGAGI (reference sequence). CDR3 size: 14 residues. V lost 2 bases, J lost 4 bases, and 12 bases lay in between. This record comes from a study of blood T cell repertoires in COVID-19. Whole-study context: Some COVID-19 samples were acute and others convalescent; all came from the United States, Italy and Spain. T cells, B-cell-depleted T cells, or PBMCs provided the cDNA or gDNA that served as material.

Original handling: Researchers report that nucleated cell counts were estimated from reference gene primer amplification. Sequencing used immunoSEQ multiplex PCR; TCRdb keeps in-frame clones, though not all of them. That table gives V, J and clone size, and the DNA gave D and trimming. The table shows roughly 97,000 clones, with 85% to 90% occurring only once. The receptor was derived from a human donor in a cohort sampled during active COVID-19. Sequencing used peripheral blood. The chain employs TRBV6-6 and TRBJ2-7; D may be TRBD2 (6 bases). CDR3 in amino acids: CASSYGEAGYEQYF. CDR3 nucleotides: TGTGCCAGCAGTTACGGCGAGGCGGGGTACGAGCAGTACTTC.